These T cell receptor beta chains were read from a single sample in a study of a mutant IDH1 vaccine in newly diagnosed glioma. TCRdb's copy holds only in-frame clones and misses some; the assay was immunoSEQ multiplex PCR. Altogether more than 20,000 clones are present, 70% to 85% being singletons, with the ten largest covering about 5%. Sequencing was performed on PBMCs, taken from a glioma patient treated with radiotherapy, temozolomide or both. Receptor source: a man aged 40-55 years with glioma. Both conserved end residues are part of each CDR3. Fields, in order: clone size, V gene, D gene, J gene, CDR3 protein, CDR3 DNA. The D gene is left open where the match is weak. A clone size is listed for some rows: how often the clone was seen (once, few, many), or a class if it is expanded.

abundance: NA; v_gene: TRBV29-1; d_gene: NA; j_gene: TRBJ2-2; CDR3aa: CSVDFSGTGELFF; CDR3nt: TGCAGCGTTGATTTTAGTGGGACCGGGGAGCTGTTTTTT
abundance: NA; v_gene: TRBV6-5; d_gene: NA; j_gene: TRBJ1-2; CDR3aa: CAARSQAAHYGYTF; CDR3nt: TGTGCCGCAAGAAGTCAGGCCGCCCACTATGGCTACACCTTC
abundance: NA; v_gene: TRBV11-2; d_gene: NA; j_gene: TRBJ1-2; CDR3aa: CASTPSGRVDGYTF; CDR3nt: TGTGCCAGCACCCCGTCGGGCAGGGTCGATGGCTACACCTTC
abundance: NA; v_gene: TRBV14; d_gene: NA; j_gene: TRBJ1-1; CDR3aa: CASSQEAPAWGFTEAFF; CDR3nt: TGTGCCAGCAGCCAAGAGGCTCCGGCGTGGGGGTTCACTGAAGCTTTCTTT
abundance: NA; v_gene: TRBV29-1; d_gene: TRBD1; j_gene: TRBJ2-7; CDR3aa: CSVERTGSYEQYF; CDR3nt: TGCAGCGTTGAGCGGACAGGGTCCTACGAGCAGTACTTC
abundance: NA; v_gene: TRBV5-6; d_gene: TRBD1; j_gene: TRBJ1-3; CDR3aa: CASSPGTGDSGNTIYF; CDR3nt: TGTGCCAGCAGCCCCGGGACAGGAGACTCTGGAAACACCATATATTTT
abundance: NA; v_gene: TRBV25-1; d_gene: TRBD1; j_gene: TRBJ1-4; CDR3aa: CASSDPRQGQKLFF; CDR3nt: TGTGCCAGCAGTGATCCTAGACAGGGCCAAAAACTGTTTTTT
abundance: NA; v_gene: TRBV30; d_gene: NA; j_gene: TRBJ1-1; CDR3aa: CAWSGRGWNTEAFF; CDR3nt: TGTGCCTGGAGTGGTAGGGGATGGAACACTGAAGCTTTCTTT
abundance: NA; v_gene: TRBV6-1; d_gene: NA; j_gene: TRBJ2-2; CDR3aa: CASSYQGDGELFF; CDR3nt: TGTGCCAGCAGCTACCAGGGAGACGGGGAGCTGTTTTTT
abundance: NA; v_gene: TRBV29-1; d_gene: NA; j_gene: TRBJ1-2; CDR3aa: CSVPVSGIDGYTF; CDR3nt: TGCAGCGTTCCTGTCTCGGGAATCGATGGCTACACCTTC
abundance: NA; v_gene: TRBV7-2; d_gene: NA; j_gene: TRBJ2-3; CDR3aa: CASSSPPTDTQYF; CDR3nt: TGTGCCAGCAGCTCCCCCCCCACAGATACGCAGTATTTT
abundance: few; v_gene: TRBV4-2; d_gene: TRBD2; j_gene: TRBJ2-5; CDR3aa: CASSPGSSGRSQETQYF; CDR3nt: TGTGCCAGCAGCCCTGGGTCTAGCGGGAGGTCACAAGAGACCCAGTACTTC
abundance: once; v_gene: TRBV10-1; d_gene: NA; j_gene: TRBJ2-2; CDR3aa: CASSPNSFTGELFF; CDR3nt: TGCGCCAGCAGTCCTAACAGCTTCACCGGGGAGCTGTTTTTT
abundance: NA; v_gene: TRBV19; d_gene: NA; j_gene: TRBJ1-1; CDR3aa: CASSMFPRALNTEAFF; CDR3nt: TGTGCCAGTAGTATGTTTCCTCGGGCCCTGAACACTGAAGCTTTCTTT
abundance: NA; v_gene: TRBV10-3; d_gene: TRBD1; j_gene: TRBJ2-2; CDR3aa: CAISGWTGGTGELFF; CDR3nt: TGTGCCATCAGTGGTTGGACAGGGGGCACCGGGGAGCTGTTTTTT
abundance: NA; v_gene: TRBV25-1; d_gene: TRBD1; j_gene: TRBJ1-2; CDR3aa: CASSQGDGYTF; CDR3nt: TGTGCCAGCAGCCAGGGGGACGGCTACACCTTC
abundance: NA; v_gene: TRBV5-1; d_gene: TRBD2; j_gene: TRBJ2-7; CDR3aa: CASSILAGVPEQYF; CDR3nt: TGCGCCAGCAGCATACTAGCGGGAGTCCCCGAGCAGTACTTC
abundance: once; v_gene: TRBV29-1; d_gene: TRBD2; j_gene: TRBJ2-1; CDR3aa: CSVELAGKVVGNEQFF; CDR3nt: TGCAGCGTTGAGCTAGCGGGAAAGGTTGTAGGGAATGAGCAGTTCTTC
abundance: NA; v_gene: TRBV20-1; d_gene: NA; j_gene: TRBJ1-1; CDR3aa: CSAVPDTEAFF; CDR3nt: TGCAGTGCTGTACCGGACACTGAAGCTTTCTTT
abundance: NA; v_gene: TRBV19; d_gene: TRBD1; j_gene: TRBJ1-2; CDR3aa: CASSIKGTGGGYGYTF; CDR3nt: TGTGCCAGTAGTATAAAAGGCACAGGGGGCGGCTATGGCTACACCTTC
abundance: NA; v_gene: TRBV5-1; d_gene: NA; j_gene: TRBJ1-1; CDR3aa: CASSLAWGTEAFF; CDR3nt: TGCGCCAGCAGCTTGGCTTGGGGGACTGAAGCTTTCTTT
abundance: NA; v_gene: TRBV19; d_gene: TRBD2; j_gene: TRBJ2-3; CDR3aa: CASSMGLGEGDTQYF; CDR3nt: TGTGCCAGTAGCATGGGACTAGGAGAGGGTGATACGCAGTATTTT
abundance: NA; v_gene: TRBV18; d_gene: TRBD2; j_gene: TRBJ2-6; CDR3aa: CATSSGGTSGANVLTF; CDR3nt: TGTGCCACCAGTAGCGGGGGGACCTCTGGGGCCAACGTCCTGACTTTC
abundance: NA; v_gene: TRBV10-3; d_gene: NA; j_gene: TRBJ1-2; CDR3aa: CAIIGLAGEGYTF; CDR3nt: TGTGCCATCATAGGTCTCGCAGGGGAAGGCTACACCTTC
abundance: NA; v_gene: TRBV27; d_gene: TRBD1; j_gene: TRBJ1-4; CDR3aa: CASSPDRGHGNEKLFF; CDR3nt: TGTGCCAGCAGCCCGGACAGGGGGCATGGTAATGAAAAACTGTTTTTT
abundance: NA; v_gene: TRBV7-9; d_gene: NA; j_gene: TRBJ1-5; CDR3aa: CASSPEGVGSNQPQHF; CDR3nt: TGTGCCAGCAGCCCCGAAGGGGTCGGTAGCAATCAGCCCCAGCATTTT
abundance: NA; v_gene: TRBV27; d_gene: TRBD2; j_gene: TRBJ2-1; CDR3aa: CASSFGLAGTTSNYNEQFF; CDR3nt: TGTGCCAGCAGTTTCGGACTAGCGGGAACTACCTCAAACTACAATGAGCAGTTCTTC
abundance: NA; v_gene: TRBV7-9; d_gene: NA; j_gene: TRBJ2-1; CDR3aa: CAGGRGGLEQFF; CDR3nt: TGTGCCGGAGGGAGGGGGGGGCTTGAGCAGTTCTTC
abundance: NA; v_gene: TRBV5-1; d_gene: TRBD1; j_gene: TRBJ2-3; CDR3aa: CASRAGTAYSTDTQYF; CDR3nt: TGCGCCAGCAGGGCCGGGACAGCCTATAGCACAGATACGCAGTATTTT
abundance: few; v_gene: TRBV6-5; d_gene: TRBD1; j_gene: TRBJ1-2; CDR3aa: CASSRTGDSGYTF; CDR3nt: TGTGCCAGCAGTCGAACAGGGGATTCTGGCTACACCTTC
abundance: NA; v_gene: TRBV7-8; d_gene: NA; j_gene: TRBJ1-1; CDR3aa: CASSLERNTEAFF; CDR3nt: TGTGCCAGCAGCTTAGAGAGGAACACTGAAGCTTTCTTT
abundance: NA; v_gene: TRBV5-1; d_gene: NA; j_gene: TRBJ2-2; CDR3aa: CASSWTVPGELFF; CDR3nt: TGCGCCAGCAGCTGGACCGTCCCCGGGGAGCTGTTTTTT
abundance: NA; v_gene: TRBV7-9; d_gene: NA; j_gene: TRBJ2-1; CDR3aa: CASSLGRNEQFF; CDR3nt: TGTGCCAGCAGCTTGGGGAGGAATGAGCAGTTCTTC
abundance: NA; v_gene: TRBV7-9; d_gene: NA; j_gene: TRBJ1-3; CDR3aa: CASRAVSGNTIYF; CDR3nt: TGTGCCAGCAGAGCAGTCTCTGGAAACACCATATATTTT
abundance: NA; v_gene: TRBV2; d_gene: TRBD2; j_gene: TRBJ2-3; CDR3aa: CASSDSGGEDTQYF; CDR3nt: TGTGCCAGCAGTGACAGCGGGGGGGAAGATACGCAGTATTTT
abundance: NA; v_gene: TRBV27; d_gene: NA; j_gene: TRBJ1-2; CDR3aa: CASSFLAGGPGYTF; CDR3nt: TGTGCCAGCAGTTTCTTGGCCGGGGGGCCCGGCTACACCTTC
abundance: once; v_gene: TRBV4-3; d_gene: NA; j_gene: TRBJ2-7; CDR3aa: CASSQPTGYGHEQYF; CDR3nt: TGCGCCAGCAGCCAGCCAACGGGGTACGGTCACGAGCAGTACTTC
abundance: NA; v_gene: TRBV6-5; d_gene: NA; j_gene: TRBJ1-2; CDR3aa: CASSRLTLGYGYTF; CDR3nt: TGTGCCAGCAGTCGGCTGACTCTGGGCTATGGCTACACCTTC
abundance: NA; v_gene: TRBV19; d_gene: NA; j_gene: TRBJ1-3; CDR3aa: CASSLGSGNTIYF; CDR3nt: TGTGCCAGTAGTCTGGGCTCTGGAAACACCATATATTTT
abundance: NA; v_gene: TRBV5-1; d_gene: NA; j_gene: TRBJ1-3; CDR3aa: CASSLTPDKSSGNTIYF; CDR3nt: TGCGCCAGCAGCTTGACCCCTGACAAGAGCTCTGGAAACACCATATATTTT
abundance: NA; v_gene: TRBV14; d_gene: TRBD1; j_gene: TRBJ2-7; CDR3aa: CASSTGQGLGEQYF; CDR3nt: TGTGCCAGCAGCACGGGACAGGGGCTCGGCGAGCAGTACTTC
abundance: NA; v_gene: TRBV5-4; d_gene: NA; j_gene: TRBJ1-4; CDR3aa: CASSSGQGKGEKLFF; CDR3nt: TGTGCCAGCAGCTCGGGCCAGGGGAAGGGTGAAAAACTGTTTTTT
abundance: NA; v_gene: TRBV4-3; d_gene: NA; j_gene: TRBJ2-1; CDR3aa: CASSQDPEGGANEQFF; CDR3nt: TGCGCCAGCAGCCAAGATCCTGAGGGGGGGGCAAATGAGCAGTTCTTC
abundance: NA; v_gene: TRBV5-4; d_gene: NA; j_gene: TRBJ1-2; CDR3aa: CASSPDPGTWNDGYTF; CDR3nt: TGTGCCAGCAGCCCGGATCCAGGGACGTGGAATGATGGCTACACCTTC
abundance: NA; v_gene: TRBV30; d_gene: NA; j_gene: TRBJ2-4; CDR3aa: CAWRPHGGQRNIQYF; CDR3nt: TGTGCCTGGAGACCGCACGGGGGGCAAAGAAACATTCAGTACTTC
abundance: NA; v_gene: TRBV6-6; d_gene: TRBD2; j_gene: TRBJ2-2; CDR3aa: CASIGIASGGTGELFF; CDR3nt: TGTGCCAGCATAGGAATTGCTAGCGGGGGTACCGGGGAGCTGTTTTTT